Presented here are 30 T cell receptor beta chains from one specimen sequenced in a study of PD-1 blockade in mismatch repair-deficient tumors. Here immunoSEQ multiplex PCR was the method, and the copy in TCRdb shows in-frame clones only, minus some. The sample includes some 100,000 clones, 82% of them seen just once. Sequenced here: peripheral blood, sampled roughly 35 weeks after starting pembrolizumab. These receptors were taken from an adult with mismatch repair-deficient cancer.

This rearrangement joins TRBV30 to TRBJ1-1; D is unresolved. The CDR3 totals 12 residues. V lost 1 base to trimming and J lost 5 bases, with 8 bases between them. Germline assignment: CDR1 GTSNPN and CDR2 SVGIG (reference sequence). In DNA form, the CDR3 reads TGTGCCTGGAGTGGAAGTGGGACTGAAGCTTTCTTT. This codes for CAWSGSGTEAFF.

The rearrangement links TRBV20-1 to TRBJ2-7; D ambiguous. CDR1 and CDR2 from the germline V gene are DFQATT and SNEGSKA (reference sequence). Trimming pared 0 bases from V and 4 bases from J, leaving 4 bases between. The CDR3 runs 11 residues. CDR3 coding DNA: TGCAGTGCTAGAGAAGGATACGAGCAGTACTTC. Protein sequence: CSAREGYEQYF.

The chain recombines TRBV27 with TRBJ2-3; a possible D gene is TRBD2 (6 bases). Germline V CDR1 and CDR2: MNHEY, SMNVEV (reference sequence). The CDR3 has 15 amino acids. The V end lost 6 bases, the J end lost 1 base, and 14 bases lay between the germline ends. The CDR3 region is CASSQGLGRTDTQYF. CDR3 in DNA: TGTGCCAGCAGCCAGGGACTCGGCCGCACAGATACGCAGTATTTT.

V gene TRBV11-3 combines with J gene TRBJ2-1; possibly TRBD2 for D (6 bases). Looked up from germline, CDR1 is SGHNT and CDR2 is YENEEA. The CDR3 is 15 residues long. V lost 5 bases to trimming and J lost 5 bases, with 16 bases between them. The CDR3 reads CASSAGTRTNNEQFF. For the CDR3, the DNA is TGTGCCAGCAGCGCCGGAACGCGGACTAACAATGAGCAGTTCTTC.

This chain joins TRBV5-1 and TRBJ2-1; 10 bases align to TRBD2. Looked up from germline, CDR1 is SGHRS and CDR2 is YFSETQ. V lost 0 bases, J lost 7 bases, and 4 bases stayed unmatched. The CDR3 is made up of 15 amino acids. The CDR3 sequence: CASSLVLAGENEQFF. CDR3 in DNA: TGCGCCAGCAGCTTGGTTCTAGCGGGAGAGAATGAGCAGTTCTTC.

The CDR3 sequence is CASSSTGVIQYF. The CDR3 nucleotides are TGTGCCAGCAGCTCCACAGGTGTCATTCAGTACTTC. This rearrangement joins TRBV11-2 to TRBJ2-4; tentative D call: TRBD1 (5 bases). The CDR3 length is 12 residues. The germline V and J ends were trimmed by 4 bases and 9 bases, with 10 bases remaining between them. Germline-derived CDR1 and CDR2 are SGHAT and FQNNGV.

The V and J genes are TRBV7-6 and TRBJ1-1, with D perhaps matching TRBD1 (6 bases). V lost 2 bases, J lost 0 bases, and 13 bases lay in between. In germline, CDR1 is SGHVS, CDR2 FNYEAQ. CDR3 length equals 16 residues. The DNA of the CDR3 is TGTGCCAGCAGCTTAATTGGGGGCGAGGTGAACACTGAAGCTTTCTTT. Translated: CASSLIGGEVNTEAFF.

The sample holds a few counts of this clone. This rearrangement joins TRBV10-2 to TRBJ2-1, with TRBD1 matching 9 bases. The CDR3 length is 16 residues. V gave up 5 bases and J gave up 6 bases; unmatched junction bases: 11. Germline V CDR1 and CDR2: WSHSY, SAAADI. This CDR3 is CASSRPRTGVSNEQFF. CDR3 coding DNA: TGCGCCAGCAGTCGCCCAAGGACAGGGGTGTCCAATGAGCAGTTCTTC.

The genes are TRBV2 and TRBJ2-7; weak D call: TRBD1 (7 bases). The germline CDR1 and CDR2 sequences are SNHLY and FYNNEI. The V end was cut by 7 bases, the J end by 5 bases, with 18 bases between. The CDR3 runs to 14 residues. The DNA of the CDR3 is TGTGCCAGCAACCGTTTGGCAGGGGGGCACGAGCAGTACTTC. This sequence encodes CASNRLAGGHEQYF.

J is TRBJ2-3 and V is TRBV10-1, with 8 nucleotides matching TRBD1. Germline V gene sequence: CDR1 WNHNN, CDR2 SYGVQD (reference sequence). This CDR3 contains 16 residues. V dropped 6 bases and J dropped 2; count of bases not matched to a gene: 10. DNA of the CDR3: TGCGCCAGCAGGGAGCCCCGGACAGGGCACACAGATACGCAGTATTTT. It yields the protein CASREPRTGHTDTQYF.

This chain links TRBV7-2 with TRBJ1-1; a weak D match, TRBD1 (6 bases). CDR1 is SGHTA, CDR2 FQGNSA, per germline. V was shortened by 6 bases and J by 0 bases, with 11 bases between the two germline ends. The CDR3 extends over 14 amino acids. This CDR3 reads CASRPGTMNTEAFF. CDR3 nucleotides: TGTGCCAGCAGGCCCGGGACAATGAACACTGAAGCTTTCTTT.

The chain uses TRBV14 and TRBJ2-2; D may be TRBD2 (5 bases). Germline V gene sequence: CDR1 SGHDN, CDR2 FVKESK. V was cut by 3 bases and J by 0 bases, with 11 bases left in between. CDR3 length equals 16 residues. The CDR3 region is CASSQRTATNTGELFF. Here the CDR3 DNA reads TGTGCCAGCAGCCAGAGGACTGCTACGAACACCGGGGAGCTGTTTTTT.

The chain joins TRBV4-1 to TRBJ2-6, with D unresolved. The length of the CDR3 is 13 residues. Deletions cut 4 bases from V and 4 bases from J, with 5 bases between. Germline CDR1 and CDR2: MGHRA and YSYEKL. The CDR3 region has the DNA TGCGCCAGCAGCCCACCCGGGGCCAACGTCCTGACTTTC. Its translation is CASSPPGANVLTF.

The V and J genes are TRBV19 and TRBJ1-4; weak D call: TRBD1 (5 bases). Between the trimmed V and J ends, which lost 5 bases and 8 bases, there was a span of 15 bases. Germline V lookup: CDR1 LNHDA, CDR2 SQIVND (reference sequence). CDR3 length equals 14 residues. CDR3 coding DNA: TGTGCCAGTAGTCCCGCCGGGGCGCGGGAAAAACTGTTTTTT. Translating gives CASSPAGAREKLFF.

The V gene is TRBV27, the J gene TRBJ2-1; D possibly matches TRBD1 or TRBD2 (5 bases each). CDR1 and CDR2 from the germline V gene are MNHEY and SMNVEV (reference sequence). Trimming removed 5 bases from V and 4 bases from J, with 15 bases in between. The CDR3 is 15 amino acids. CDR3 DNA: TGTGCCAGCAGTCTTGGGGGTTTCTTATACAATGAGCAGTTCTTC. Its protein is CASSLGGFLYNEQFF.

This clone was observed a few times. The chain joins TRBV25-1 to TRBJ2-7, with 11 bases lining up with TRBD1. Trimming took 4 bases from V and 5 from J; bases not matched to a gene: 7. The CDR3 is 15 residues long. Per germline, CDR1 MGHDK and CDR2 SYGVNS. This chain's CDR3 is CASSGWTGGSDEQYF. In DNA form, the CDR3 reads TGTGCCAGCAGTGGTTGGACAGGGGGCTCGGACGAGCAGTACTTC.

CDR3 DNA sequence: TGTGCCAGCAGCGTAGCCCTAGCGGGAGTCGGGGAGCAGTACTTC. Protein: CASSVALAGVGEQYF. The J gene is TRBJ2-7, the V gene TRBV9; 10 bases line up with TRBD2. This CDR3 is built from 15 residues. With V trimmed by 0 bases and J by 7 bases, 7 bases remained unmatched. Germline V gene data show CDR1 as SGDLS and CDR2 as YYNGEE.

The J gene is TRBJ1-2, the V gene TRBV29-1; TRBD1 is a possible D gene (5 bases). CDR3 length: 15 amino acids. CDR1 is SQVTM and CDR2 is ANQGSEA in the germline V gene. V shed 7 bases and J shed 4 bases, with 22 bases lying between them. The CDR3 loop reads CSAIGTGTDRYGYTF. The CDR3 DNA reads TGCAGCGCCATTGGAACCGGGACGGACCGCTATGGCTACACCTTC.

V and J are TRBV2 and TRBJ2-1, with no clear D. V was shortened by 0 bases and J by 4 bases, with 10 bases between the two germline ends. This CDR3 contains 15 residues. The germline CDR1 and CDR2 sequences are SNHLY and FYNNEI. The CDR3 region has the DNA TGTGCCAGCAGTGAAGCGCTTTCGACTTACAATGAGCAGTTCTTC. Its translation: CASSEALSTYNEQFF.

The V gene is TRBV14, the J gene TRBJ2-2; TRBD2 agrees at 11 bases. V shed 5 bases, J shed 6 bases, and the junction held 8 bases outside the gene matches. Per germline, CDR1 SGHDN and CDR2 FVKESK. The CDR3 runs 16 residues. CDR3 nucleotide sequence: TGTGCCAGCAGCACTAGGACTAGCGGGTCCCCCGGGGAGCTGTTTTTT. Its translation is CASSTRTSGSPGELFF. Complete variable domain (other parts from reference TRBV14 and TRBJ2-2): EAGVTQFPSHSVIEKGQTVTLRCDPISGHDNLYWYRRVMGKEIKFLLHFVKESKQDESGMPNNRFLAERTGGTYSTLKVQPAELEDSGVYFCASSTRTSGSPGELFFGEGSRLTVL.

The V gene is TRBV11-1, the J gene TRBJ2-7; weak D call: TRBD2 (5 bases). The CDR3 contains 14 residues. Trimming left V 1 base short and J 5 bases short, with 12 bases between. Germline V lookup: CDR1 SGHAT, CDR2 FQDESV (reference sequence). The CDR3: CASSLVALDDEQYF. CDR3 nucleotide sequence: TGTGCCAGCAGCTTAGTAGCGTTGGACGACGAGCAGTACTTC.

V and J are TRBV19 and TRBJ2-3; 12 bases align to TRBD2. V trimming: 8 bases; J trimming: 5 bases; junction bases outside the gene matches: 8. Per the germline V gene, CDR1 is LNHDA and CDR2 is SQIVND (reference sequence). The CDR3 runs to 15 residues. The CDR3 nucleotides read TGTGCCAGTGGGCCTAGCGGGAGGGCTGGAGATACGCAGTATTTT. Its translation is CASGPSGRAGDTQYF.

CDR3 nucleotides: TGTGCCAGCAGCTTGGTGGCGGGAGAGGAGACCCAGTACTTC. Encoded protein: CASSLVAGEETQYF. The chain combines TRBV5-4 with TRBJ2-5, with 7 bases matching TRBD2. The CDR3 consists of 14 residues. Germline CDR1 is SGHNT and CDR2 is YYREEE (reference sequence). J gave up 5 bases and V 0 bases, and 4 bases lay outside the gene matches.

This chain uses TRBV2 with TRBJ2-1; D gene ambiguous. The V gene lost 8 bases and the J gene lost 7 bases, with 15 bases spanning the gap. Germline lookup yields CDR1 SNHLY and CDR2 FYNNEI. The CDR3 totals 13 residues. The CDR3 sequence is CASGYLGKNEQFF. CDR3 DNA: TGTGCCAGCGGGTATCTGGGGAAGAATGAGCAGTTCTTC. The full variable domain, completed using reference TRBV2 and TRBJ2-1, is EPEVTQTPSHQVTQMGQEVILRCVPISNHLYFYWYRQILGQKVEFLVSFYNNEISEKSEIFDDQFSVERPDGSNFTLKIRSTKLEDSAMYFCASGYLGKNEQFFGPGTRLTVL.

This chain connects TRBV7-9 to TRBJ1-5; unclear D gene. Germline CDR1 reads SEHNR; CDR2 reads FQNEAQ (reference sequence). CDR3 length: 13 amino acids. Trimming stripped 5 bases from V and 4 bases from J, with 9 bases between. The CDR3 DNA reads as TGTGCCAGCAGCCAGGCTGGAAATCAGCCCCAGCATTTT. This codes for CASSQAGNQPQHF.

This clone appeared a few times. The chain links TRBV11-3 to TRBJ2-2, with D maybe TRBD1 (5 bases). The germline V gene encodes CDR1 SGHNT and CDR2 YENEEA. Trimming left V 1 base short and J 7 bases short, with 13 bases between. The CDR3 spans 15 residues. CDR3 DNA sequence: TGTGCCAGCAGCTTAGTAGCAGGGTGGAACGGGGAGCTGTTTTTT. Protein: CASSLVAGWNGELFF.

The rearrangement uses TRBV30 and TRBJ1-1, with a weak D call TRBD1 (6 bases). Between the trimmed V and J ends, which lost 0 bases and 8 bases, there was a span of 13 bases. Germline CDR1 and CDR2: GTSNPN and SVGIG (reference sequence). This CDR3 is built from 13 residues. The CDR3 is CAWSVLGGIEAFF. CDR3 in DNA: TGTGCCTGGAGTGTATTAGGGGGTATAGAAGCTTTCTTT.

The chain couples TRBV7-9 to TRBJ2-7, with 12 bases lining up with TRBD2. Per germline, CDR1 SEHNR and CDR2 FQNEAQ (reference sequence). The CDR3 is 15 residues long. Trimming removed 5 bases from V and 9 bases from J; junction bases left unmatched: 11. CDR3 residues: CASSPTGLAGTLQYF. CDR3 nucleotides: TGTGCCAGCAGCCCGACGGGACTAGCGGGTACGTTGCAGTACTTC.

The V gene is TRBV18, the J gene TRBJ2-1, with D perhaps TRBD1 or TRBD2 (5 bases each). The CDR3 runs to 16 residues. Looked up from germline, CDR1 is KGHSH and CDR2 is LQKENI. The V end lost 4 bases, the J end lost 2 bases, and 15 bases lay between the germline ends. The CDR3 loop is CASSRTGTAAYNEQFF. The CDR3 nucleotides are TGTGCCAGCTCACGGACCGGGACCGCCGCCTACAATGAGCAGTTCTTC.

V and J are TRBV28 and TRBJ1-4, with 7 positions matching TRBD1. There are 12 residues in the CDR3. Germline lookup yields CDR1 MDHEN and CDR2 SYDVKM. Trimming at V came to 11 bases and at J to 10 bases, leaving 10 bases not matched to a gene. The CDR3 reads CAVRDRERKLFF. In DNA, the CDR3 is TGTGCCGTCCGGGACAGAGAAAGAAAACTGTTTTTT.